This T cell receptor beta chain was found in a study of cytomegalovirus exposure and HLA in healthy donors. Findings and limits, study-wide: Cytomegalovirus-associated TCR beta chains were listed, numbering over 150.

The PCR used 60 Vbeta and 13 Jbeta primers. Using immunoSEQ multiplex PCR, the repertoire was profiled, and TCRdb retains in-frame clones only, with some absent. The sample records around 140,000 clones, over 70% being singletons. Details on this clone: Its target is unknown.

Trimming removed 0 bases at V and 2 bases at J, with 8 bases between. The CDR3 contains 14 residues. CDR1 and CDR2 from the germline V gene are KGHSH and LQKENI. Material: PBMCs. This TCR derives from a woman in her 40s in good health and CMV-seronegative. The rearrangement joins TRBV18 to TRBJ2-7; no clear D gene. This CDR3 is CASSPPRPAYEQYF. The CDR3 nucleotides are TGTGCCAGCTCACCACCGAGGCCGGCCTACGAGCAGTACTTC.